The rows below give T cell receptor beta chains drawn from one sample of a study of a mutant IDH1 vaccine in newly diagnosed glioma. The data were produced by immunoSEQ multiplex PCR, yet TCRdb's version contains in-frame clones alone and is incomplete. The sample shows about 29,000 clones, approximately 80% of them seen only once. Their cognate antigens are unknown. The sequencing used PBMCs, collected from a glioma patient whose treatment included an IDH1 peptide vaccine. The receptors come from a woman between 18 and 29 years old with glioma. The CDR3 runs from the conserved cysteine through the conserved F or W. D genes are given only for firm matches. Rows give clone size only sometimes, using once, few, many, or a class for an expanded clone.

d_call: -; v_call: TRBV7-2; j_call: TRBJ2-4; clone_size: -; cdr3_aa: CASSPHQAGITAKNIQYF; cdr3_nt: TGTGCCAGCAGCCCCCATCAGGCGGGGATTACGGCCAAAAACATTCAGTACTTC
d_call: -; v_call: TRBV2; j_call: TRBJ1-3; clone_size: few; cdr3_aa: CARSPGSGNTIYF; cdr3_nt: TGTGCCAGATCCCCAGGCTCTGGAAACACCATATATTTT
d_call: -; v_call: TRBV7-6; j_call: TRBJ2-7; clone_size: -; cdr3_aa: CAVGAGLSGEQYF; cdr3_nt: TGTGCCGTGGGGGCGGGGCTCAGCGGCGAGCAGTACTTC
d_call: -; v_call: TRBV19; j_call: TRBJ1-2; clone_size: -; cdr3_aa: CASSTPQAGANYGYTF; cdr3_nt: TGTGCCAGTAGTACCCCTCAGGCAGGAGCTAACTATGGCTACACCTTC
d_call: -; v_call: TRBV6-6; j_call: TRBJ2-3; clone_size: -; cdr3_aa: CASSYGGARDTQYF; cdr3_nt: TGTGCCAGCAGTTACGGGGGGGCGCGGGATACGCAGTATTTT
d_call: -; v_call: TRBV9; j_call: TRBJ2-7; clone_size: once; cdr3_aa: CASSVGLAGSEQYF; cdr3_nt: TGTGCCAGCAGCGTAGGACTGGCCGGCTCCGAGCAGTACTTC
d_call: -; v_call: TRBV6-5; j_call: TRBJ1-3; clone_size: -; cdr3_aa: CASSYRGSGNTIYF; cdr3_nt: TGTGCCAGCAGTTACAGGGGATCTGGAAACACCATATATTTT
d_call: -; v_call: TRBV29-1; j_call: TRBJ1-1; clone_size: -; cdr3_aa: CSVAWGTEAFF; cdr3_nt: TGCAGCGTTGCTTGGGGCACTGAAGCTTTCTTT
d_call: -; v_call: TRBV28; j_call: TRBJ1-1; clone_size: -; cdr3_aa: CASSLRGLNTEAFF; cdr3_nt: TGTGCCAGCAGTTTAAGGGGTCTGAACACTGAAGCTTTCTTT
d_call: TRBD1; v_call: TRBV18; j_call: TRBJ1-5; clone_size: -; cdr3_aa: CASKGQGDQPQHF; cdr3_nt: TGTGCCAGCAAAGGGCAGGGGGATCAGCCCCAGCATTTT
d_call: -; v_call: TRBV19; j_call: TRBJ1-1; clone_size: -; cdr3_aa: CASSPGEGNTEAFF; cdr3_nt: TGTGCCAGTAGTCCGGGGGAGGGGAACACTGAAGCTTTCTTT
d_call: -; v_call: TRBV4-1; j_call: TRBJ2-7; clone_size: -; cdr3_aa: CASSSWTEGAKQYF; cdr3_nt: TGCGCCAGCAGCTCCTGGACCGAGGGAGCCAAGCAGTACTTC
d_call: TRBD1; v_call: TRBV13; j_call: TRBJ2-3; clone_size: -; cdr3_aa: CASSFGQGAPDTQYF; cdr3_nt: TGTGCCAGCAGCTTCGGACAGGGAGCCCCAGATACGCAGTATTTT
d_call: -; v_call: TRBV13; j_call: TRBJ2-1; clone_size: -; cdr3_aa: CASSPSGASQFF; cdr3_nt: TGTGCCAGCAGCCCTTCGGGAGCGAGTCAGTTCTTC
d_call: TRBD2; v_call: TRBV14; j_call: TRBJ2-1; clone_size: -; cdr3_aa: CASSRGGLRSSYNEQFF; cdr3_nt: TGTGCCAGCAGCCGGGGAGGGCTCCGGAGCTCCTACAATGAGCAGTTCTTC
d_call: -; v_call: TRBV5-1; j_call: TRBJ1-1; clone_size: -; cdr3_aa: CASSFDGPVTEAFF; cdr3_nt: TGCGCCAGCAGCTTCGACGGTCCCGTCACTGAAGCTTTCTTT
d_call: -; v_call: TRBV12-5; j_call: TRBJ1-1; clone_size: -; cdr3_aa: CASGLVRGAEAFF; cdr3_nt: TGTGCTAGTGGTTTGGTCAGGGGAGCTGAAGCTTTCTTT
d_call: TRBD1; v_call: TRBV5-6; j_call: TRBJ1-2; clone_size: -; cdr3_aa: CASSPSGQGYGYTF; cdr3_nt: TGTGCCAGCAGCCCGAGCGGACAGGGATATGGCTACACCTTC
d_call: TRBD1; v_call: TRBV10-3; j_call: TRBJ2-7; clone_size: -; cdr3_aa: CAISMTGADESYEQYF; cdr3_nt: TGTGCCATCAGCATGACAGGGGCTGATGAATCCTACGAGCAGTACTTC
d_call: TRBD1; v_call: TRBV29-1; j_call: TRBJ2-5; clone_size: -; cdr3_aa: CSVEEGGTGLRETQYF; cdr3_nt: TGCAGCGTTGAAGAGGGGGGGACAGGGTTAAGGGAGACCCAGTACTTC
d_call: -; v_call: TRBV19; j_call: TRBJ1-2; clone_size: -; cdr3_aa: CASSIWGNVYTF; cdr3_nt: TGTGCCAGTAGTATTTGGGGCAACGTCTACACCTTC
d_call: -; v_call: TRBV13; j_call: TRBJ2-1; clone_size: -; cdr3_aa: CASRPARGNEQFF; cdr3_nt: TGTGCCAGCAGACCGGCTAGGGGCAATGAGCAGTTCTTC